This T cell receptor beta chain was obtained from a study of cytomegalovirus exposure and HLA in healthy donors. Turning to the study itself: The 110 or so validation repertoires were produced on the same platform as the 720 or so repertoires of the first cohort. This was reported in a later analysis. Whole-study results and caveats: About 150 TCR beta chains were listed as cytomegalovirus-associated.

Assay: immunoSEQ multiplex PCR; the TCRdb copy retains only in-frame clones and omits some. Among about 110,000 clones listed, around nine tenths were seen once. This CDR3 has 24 residues. Regarding this clone: Its antigen is unknown.

The receptor's source is a woman between 18 and 30 years old in good health and CMV-seronegative. The rearrangement links TRBV1 to TRBJ2-1; the table's D call of TRBD2 was not tested on the DNA. TRBV1 corresponds to a pseudogene. The sample consisted of PBMCs. The CDR3 sequence is CTSSQDLNLITSGSLLRSYNEQFF. CDR3 DNA sequence: TGCACCAGCAGCCAAGATCTTAATTTAATCACTAGCGGGAGTCTACTGCGCTCCTACAATGAGCAGTTCTTC.